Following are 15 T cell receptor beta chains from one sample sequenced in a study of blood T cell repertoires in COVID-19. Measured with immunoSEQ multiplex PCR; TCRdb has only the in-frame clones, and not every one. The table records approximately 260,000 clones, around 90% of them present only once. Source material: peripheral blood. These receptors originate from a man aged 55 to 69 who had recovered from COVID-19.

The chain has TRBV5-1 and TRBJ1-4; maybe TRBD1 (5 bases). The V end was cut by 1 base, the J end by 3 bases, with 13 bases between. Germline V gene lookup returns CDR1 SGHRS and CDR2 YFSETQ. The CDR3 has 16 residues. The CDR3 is CASSLFAGGSNEKLFF. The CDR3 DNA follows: TGCGCCAGCAGCTTGTTTGCTGGGGGGTCTAATGAAAAACTGTTTTTT.

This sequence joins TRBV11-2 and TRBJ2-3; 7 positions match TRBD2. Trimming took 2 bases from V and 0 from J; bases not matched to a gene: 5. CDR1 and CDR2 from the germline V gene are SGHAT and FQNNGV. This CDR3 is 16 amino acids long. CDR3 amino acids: CASSLRGDPSTDTQYF. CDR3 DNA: TGTGCCAGCAGCTTACGGGGGGACCCTAGCACAGATACGCAGTATTTT.

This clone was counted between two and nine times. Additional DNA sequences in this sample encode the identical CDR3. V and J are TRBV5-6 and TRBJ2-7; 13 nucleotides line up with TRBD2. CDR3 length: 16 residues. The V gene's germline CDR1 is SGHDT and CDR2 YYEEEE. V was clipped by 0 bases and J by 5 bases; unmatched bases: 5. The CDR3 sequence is CASSLVWTSGGNEQYF. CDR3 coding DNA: TGTGCCAGCAGCTTGGTTTGGACTAGCGGGGGAAACGAGCAGTACTTC.

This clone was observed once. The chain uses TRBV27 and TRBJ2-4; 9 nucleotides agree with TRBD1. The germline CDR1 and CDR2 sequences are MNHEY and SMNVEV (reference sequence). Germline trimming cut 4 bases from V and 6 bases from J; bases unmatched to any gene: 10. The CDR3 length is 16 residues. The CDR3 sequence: CASSSFGTGLRNIQYF. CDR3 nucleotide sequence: TGTGCCAGCAGTTCCTTCGGGACAGGGCTCCGAAACATTCAGTACTTC.

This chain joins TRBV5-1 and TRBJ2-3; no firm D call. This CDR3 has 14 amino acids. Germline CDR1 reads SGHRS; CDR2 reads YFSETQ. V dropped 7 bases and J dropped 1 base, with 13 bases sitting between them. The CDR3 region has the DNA TGCGCCAGCGTTCGGTGGAGCGGCACAGATACGCAGTATTTT. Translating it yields CASVRWSGTDTQYF.

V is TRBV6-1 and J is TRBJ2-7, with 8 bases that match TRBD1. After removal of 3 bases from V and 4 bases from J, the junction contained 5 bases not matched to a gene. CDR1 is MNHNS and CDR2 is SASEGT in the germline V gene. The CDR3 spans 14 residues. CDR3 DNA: TGTGCCAGCAGTGATCGCGGACAGGGTTACGAGCAGTACGTC. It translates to CASSDRGQGYEQYV.

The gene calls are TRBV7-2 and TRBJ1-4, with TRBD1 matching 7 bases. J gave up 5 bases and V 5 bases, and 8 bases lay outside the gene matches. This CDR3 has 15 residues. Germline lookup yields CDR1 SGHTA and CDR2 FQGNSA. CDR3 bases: TGTGCCAGCAGCCCTGGGGACAGTACGAATGAAAAACTGTTTTTT. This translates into CASSPGDSTNEKLFF.

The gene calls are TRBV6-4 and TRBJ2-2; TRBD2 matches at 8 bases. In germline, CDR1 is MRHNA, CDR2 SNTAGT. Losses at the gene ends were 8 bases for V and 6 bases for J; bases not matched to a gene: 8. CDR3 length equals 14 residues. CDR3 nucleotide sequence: TGTGCCAGCGCCTATGCGGGGGGCTCCGGGGAGCTGTTTTTT. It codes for CASAYAGGSGELFF.

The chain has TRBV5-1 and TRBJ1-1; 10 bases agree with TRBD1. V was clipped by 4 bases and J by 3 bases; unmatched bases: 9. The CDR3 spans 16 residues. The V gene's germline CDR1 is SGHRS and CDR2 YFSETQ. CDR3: CASSGGQGERHTEAFF. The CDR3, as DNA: TGCGCCAGCAGCGGTGGACAGGGGGAGAGGCACACTGAAGCTTTCTTT.

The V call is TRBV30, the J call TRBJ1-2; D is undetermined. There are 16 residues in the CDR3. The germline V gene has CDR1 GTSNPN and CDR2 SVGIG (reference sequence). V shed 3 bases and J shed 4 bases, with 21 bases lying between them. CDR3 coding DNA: TGTGCCTGGAGGTCCTCCTTTCCAATTGGACTCTATGGCTACACCTTC. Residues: CAWRSSFPIGLYGYTF.

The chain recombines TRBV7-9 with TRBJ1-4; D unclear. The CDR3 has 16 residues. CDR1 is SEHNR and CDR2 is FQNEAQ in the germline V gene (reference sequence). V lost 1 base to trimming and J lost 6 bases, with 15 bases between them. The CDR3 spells CASSLVPTMLDEKLFF. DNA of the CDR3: TGTGCCAGCAGCTTAGTTCCTACGATGTTAGATGAAAAACTGTTTTTT.

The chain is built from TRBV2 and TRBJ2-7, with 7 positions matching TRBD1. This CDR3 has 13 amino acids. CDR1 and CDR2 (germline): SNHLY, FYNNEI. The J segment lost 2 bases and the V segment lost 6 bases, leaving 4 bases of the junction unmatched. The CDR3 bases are TGTGCCAGCAGCAAACAGGGGCCCTACGAGCAGTACTTC. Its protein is CASSKQGPYEQYF.

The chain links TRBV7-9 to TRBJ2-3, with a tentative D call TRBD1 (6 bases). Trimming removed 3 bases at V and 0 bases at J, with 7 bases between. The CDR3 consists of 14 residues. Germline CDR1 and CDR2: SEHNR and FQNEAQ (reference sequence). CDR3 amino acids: CASSLQGSTDTQYF. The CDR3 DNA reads TGTGCCAGCAGCTTGCAGGGGAGCACAGATACGCAGTATTTT.

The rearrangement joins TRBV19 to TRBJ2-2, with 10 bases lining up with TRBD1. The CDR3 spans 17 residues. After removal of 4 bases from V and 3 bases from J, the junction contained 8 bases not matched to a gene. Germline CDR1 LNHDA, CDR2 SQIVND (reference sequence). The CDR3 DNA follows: TGTGCCAGTAGTAAGAGGGCCGGGACAGGGGACACCGGGGAGCTGTTTTTT. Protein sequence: CASSKRAGTGDTGELFF.

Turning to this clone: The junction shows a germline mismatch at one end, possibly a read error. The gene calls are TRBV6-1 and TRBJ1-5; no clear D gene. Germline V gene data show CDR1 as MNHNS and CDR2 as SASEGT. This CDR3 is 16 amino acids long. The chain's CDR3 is CASREGGSPGNQPQHF. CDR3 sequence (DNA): TGTGCCAGCAGGGAAGGAGGCTCGCCGGGCAATCAGCCCCAGCATTTT.